A single sample gave rise to the 29 T cell receptor beta chains below, sequenced in a study of cytomegalovirus exposure and HLA in healthy donors. Both 60 Vbeta primers and 13 Jbeta primers went into the PCR. Clones were sequenced by immunoSEQ multiplex PCR, and TCRdb holds only the in-frame ones, with some missing. The repertoire holds about 190,000 clones, with 75% to 90% as singletons. Sequenced material: PBMCs. These receptors all come from a man aged 40-49 years in good health and CMV-seropositive.

The rearrangement uses TRBV4-2 and TRBJ1-1; D may be TRBD1 (5 bases). CDR3 size: 14 residues. Germline values: CDR1 LGHNA, CDR2 YNFKEQ. The V gene lost 8 bases and the J gene lost 4 bases, with 17 bases spanning the gap. The CDR3 is CASSWGGEVTEAFF. In nucleotides, the CDR3 is TGTGCCAGCTCCTGGGGGGGGGAGGTCACTGAAGCTTTCTTT.

With regard to this clone: One junction end does not reproduce the germline sequence, and a read error may be involved. V usage is TRBV9 and J usage is TRBJ1-3, with 7 bases identical to TRBD1. The CDR3 sequence is 15 residues long. Germline CDR1 reads SGDLS; CDR2 reads YYNGEE. DNA for the CDR3: TGTGCCAGCAGCGGCTCGGGACAGCGGCTGGACACCACATATTTT. This codes for CASSGSGQRLDTTYF.

V usage is TRBV30 and J usage is TRBJ1-5, with D possibly TRBD1 on 5 matching bases. The germline V and J ends were trimmed by 0 bases and 7 bases, with 13 bases remaining between them. The CDR3 runs to 14 residues. The germline CDR1 and CDR2 sequences are GTSNPN and SVGIG (reference sequence). The CDR3 region has the DNA TGTGCCTGGAGTGTAGCTGCGGGGGAGCAGCCCCAGCATTTT. Translated: CAWSVAAGEQPQHF.

The V gene is TRBV19, the J gene TRBJ2-3, with 10 bases fitting TRBD2. Per the germline V gene, CDR1 is LNHDA and CDR2 is SQIVND (reference sequence). The V segment lost 3 bases and the J segment 4 bases; nucleotides outside the gene matches: 10. The CDR3 covers 17 residues. CDR3 region: CASSILASGGAADTQYF. For the CDR3, the DNA is TGTGCCAGTAGTATTCTGGCTAGCGGGGGAGCCGCAGATACGCAGTATTTT.

The chain uses TRBV30 and TRBJ2-1; TRBD1 is a possible D gene (6 bases). This CDR3 region has 13 residues. CDR1 and CDR2 (germline): GTSNPN, SVGIG (reference sequence). Trimming stripped 1 base from V and 7 bases from J, with 11 bases between. CDR3 residues: CAWSGGLANEQFF. CDR3 DNA: TGTGCCTGGAGTGGGGGGCTAGCAAATGAGCAGTTCTTC.

The chain links TRBV5-6 to TRBJ2-1, with D uncertain. The CDR3 is made up of 12 amino acids. With 0 bases removed from V and 6 bases from J, the gap between germline ends came to 4 bases. Germline lookup yields CDR1 SGHDT and CDR2 YYEEEE. DNA for the CDR3: TGTGCCAGCAGCTTGGGGGCCAATGAGCAGTTCTTC. Amino acid sequence: CASSLGANEQFF.

The J gene is TRBJ2-1, the V gene TRBV11-2; D may be TRBD1 (6 bases). CDR1 and CDR2 from the germline V gene are SGHAT and FQNNGV. The CDR3 is 14 residues long. Trimming shortened V by 5 bases and J by 7 bases, and 15 bases separated the two germline ends. CDR3 loop: CASSPLVGGNEQFF. In nucleotides, the CDR3 is TGTGCCAGCAGCCCCCTAGTAGGGGGTAATGAGCAGTTCTTC.

The gene calls are TRBV4-2 and TRBJ1-2; the match to TRBD1 covers 9 bases. Germline V gene lookup returns CDR1 LGHNA and CDR2 YNFKEQ. V was pared by 3 bases and J by 6 bases, with 2 bases of the junction left unmatched. The CDR3 has 13 amino acids. Here the CDR3 DNA reads TGTGCCAGCAGCCAGGGGACAGGGAATGGCTACACCTTC. Translation gives CASSQGTGNGYTF.

The chain is built from TRBV4-3 and TRBJ2-7, with TRBD1 as a possible D gene (6 bases). V was shortened by 2 bases and J by 3 bases, with 17 bases between the two germline ends. Per the germline V gene, CDR1 is LGHNA and CDR2 is YSLEER. The CDR3 has 16 residues. DNA for the CDR3: TGCGCCAGCAGCCAACAACCGGGACAAAGCATCTACGAGCAGTACTTC. Its translation is CASSQQPGQSIYEQYF.

Written as DNA, the CDR3 is TGTGCCAGCACCGTCGGTCCCACTAATTCACCCCTCCACTTT. Translation: CASTVGPTNSPLHF. The rearrangement links TRBV6-1 to TRBJ1-6; D gene uncertain. This CDR3 is built from 14 residues. CDR1 and CDR2 (germline): MNHNS, SASEGT. V was clipped by 7 bases and J by 6 bases, with 13 bases between them.

The chain recombines TRBV11-2 with TRBJ2-1; 8 bases fit TRBD1. The ends lost 2 bases at V and 4 bases at J; junction bases unmatched: 7. The V gene's germline CDR1 is SGHAT and CDR2 FQNNGV. The CDR3 has 16 residues. The CDR3, as DNA: TGTGCCAGCAGCTTACAGGGGGCTGGGACATACAATGAGCAGTTCTTC. It codes for CASSLQGAGTYNEQFF.

The rearrangement joins TRBV28 to TRBJ2-5; 7 positions agree with TRBD1. Germline V lookup: CDR1 MDHEN, CDR2 SYDVKM. The CDR3 runs 14 residues. V shed 9 bases and J 5 bases; nucleotides not matched to a gene: 12. The CDR3 bases are TGTGCCAGTTGCCTGACAGGGAGTCGCGAGACCCAGTACTTC. It is translated as CASCLTGSRETQYF. Variable domain in full (rest from reference TRBV28 and TRBJ2-5): DVKVTQSSRYLVKRTGEKVFLECVQDMDHENMFWYRQDPGLGLRLIYFSYDVKMKEKGDIPEGYSVSREKKERFSLILESASTNQTSMYLCASCLTGSRETQYFGPGTRLLVL.

The V and J genes are TRBV7-2 and TRBJ1-2; D gene unclear. The germline V gene has CDR1 SGHTA and CDR2 FQGNSA. Trimming took 4 bases from V and 3 from J, leaving 3 bases between them. The CDR3 sequence is 11 residues long. This CDR3 reads CASSSDYGYTF. DNA for the CDR3: TGTGCCAGCAGCTCCGACTATGGCTACACCTTC.

V and J are TRBV9 and TRBJ2-4; TRBD1 is a possible D gene (5 bases). Per the germline V gene, CDR1 is SGDLS and CDR2 is YYNGEE. CDR3 length: 13 residues. V was cut by 3 bases and J by 8 bases, with 12 bases left in between. Here the CDR3 reads CASSADMMDIQYF. The CDR3 DNA is TGTGCCAGCAGCGCGGACATGATGGACATTCAGTACTTC.

The chain combines TRBV7-8 with TRBJ2-1, with 8 bases matching TRBD2. CDR1 and CDR2 from the germline V gene are SGHVS and FQNEAQ. The CDR3 length is 16 residues. After removal of 4 bases from V and 6 bases from J, the junction contained 11 bases not matched to a gene. As DNA, the CDR3 is TGTGCCAGCAGCTGGCCGAGCGGGGGAGCTCTCAATGAGCAGTTCTTC. Translating gives CASSWPSGGALNEQFF.

This CDR3 is CASSGTETDTQYF. In DNA, the CDR3 is TGTGCCAGCAGTGGGACAGAAACAGATACGCAGTATTTT. The V gene is TRBV6-4, the J gene TRBJ2-3, with a tentative D call TRBD1 (6 bases). Germline CDR1 reads MRHNA; CDR2 reads SNTAGT. The CDR3 runs 13 residues. Trimming took off 4 bases at V and 3 bases at J, with 8 bases between the two ends.

This rearrangement joins TRBV5-1 to TRBJ2-7; D is perhaps TRBD1 (5 bases). From germline, CDR1 is SGHRS and CDR2 YFSETQ. There are 13 residues in the CDR3. V was clipped by 5 bases and J by 7 bases, with 16 bases between them. This CDR3 is CASRKQVDGEQYF. Written as DNA, the CDR3 is TGCGCCAGCAGAAAACAGGTCGACGGGGAGCAGTACTTC.

This clone has a handful of counts. The V gene is TRBV30, the J gene TRBJ1-2; D is unresolved. The V and J ends lost 5 bases and 0 bases respectively, with 28 bases between them. The CDR3 extends over 19 amino acids. Germline V gene lookup returns CDR1 GTSNPN and CDR2 SVGIG (reference sequence). The CDR3 DNA reads TGTGCCTGGGTCTCCGGGTTTCGGCGGTCCCGAACCACTAACTATGGCTACACCTTC. Protein sequence: CAWVSGFRRSRTTNYGYTF.

This clone has a single count. This sequence joins TRBV28 and TRBJ1-5; unclear D gene. V gave up 6 bases and J gave up 0 bases, with 9 bases separating them. CDR3 length: 14 amino acids. Per the germline V gene, CDR1 is MDHEN and CDR2 is SYDVKM. The CDR3, as DNA: TGTGCCAGCAGGGCGGGCCATAGCAATCAGCCCCAGCATTTT. It codes for CASRAGHSNQPQHF.

This chain joins TRBV4-1 and TRBJ2-7; D is ambiguous. Trimming shortened V by 0 bases and J by 1 base, and 10 bases separated the two germline ends. The CDR3 contains 15 residues. Germline V CDR1 and CDR2: MGHRA, YSYEKL. The CDR3 nucleotides are TGCGCCAGCAGCCAAGATCGATACAGTTCCTACGAGCAGTACTTC. The encoded protein is CASSQDRYSSYEQYF.

This chain connects TRBV19 to TRBJ1-2; no definite D call. The CDR3 runs to 11 residues. CDR1 is LNHDA, CDR2 SQIVND, per germline (reference sequence). With 8 bases removed from V and 7 bases from J, the gap between germline ends came to 11 bases. The CDR3 DNA reads as TGTGCCAGTTTGCAGGAGGGTGGCTACACCTTC. It yields the protein CASLQEGGYTF. Together with reference TRBV19 and TRBJ1-2, the CDR3 gives the full variable domain: DGGITQSPKYLFRKEGQNVTLSCEQNLNHDAMYWYRQDPGQGLRLIYYSQIVNDFQKGDIAEGYSVSREKKESFPLTVTSAQKNPTAFYLCASLQEGGYTFGSGTRLTVV.

The chain recombines TRBV5-4 with TRBJ2-7, with 8 bases aligning to TRBD2. The CDR3 loop spans 15 amino acids. Germline CDR1 and CDR2: SGHNT and YYREEE (reference sequence). V gave up 4 bases and J gave up 4 bases; unmatched junction bases: 10. CDR3 DNA sequence: TGTGCCAGCAGCCCGGGACCGGGGGGGGAATACGAGCAGTACTTC. Translating gives CASSPGPGGEYEQYF. Full variable domain (missing parts from reference TRBV5-4 and TRBJ2-7): ETGVTQSPTHLIKTRGQQVTLRCSSQSGHNTVSWYQQALGQGPQFIFQYYREEENGRGNFPPRFSGLQFPNYSSELNVNALELDDSALYLCASSPGPGGEYEQYFGPGTRLTVT.

The chain employs TRBV2 and TRBJ1-4; 7 bases are a match to TRBD1. CDR1 is SNHLY and CDR2 is FYNNEI in the germline V gene. V lost 4 bases and J lost 8; bases outside the gene matches: 10. CDR3 size: 15 residues. CDR3 loop: CASSVSGQGGEKLFF. CDR3 DNA: TGTGCCAGCAGTGTTTCGGGTCAGGGGGGCGAAAAACTGTTTTTT.

V usage is TRBV28 and J usage is TRBJ2-4; TRBD2 is a possible D gene (5 bases). Per the germline V gene, CDR1 is MDHEN and CDR2 is SYDVKM. The V gene lost 5 bases and the J gene lost 0 bases, with 26 bases spanning the gap. CDR3 length: 20 amino acids. The DNA for the CDR3 is TGTGCCAGCAGTCCCACCCCCGGGATGTCAGTGTCTGAAGCCAAAAACATTCAGTACTTC. As protein: CASSPTPGMSVSEAKNIQYF.

Turning to this clone: One junction end does not reproduce the germline sequence, and a read error may be involved. This chain joins TRBV9 and TRBJ2-1; D not certain. CDR3 size: 12 residues. CDR1 is SGDLS and CDR2 is YYNGEE in the germline V gene. CDR3 sequence reads: CASTGSDNEQFF. The DNA of the CDR3 is TGTGCCAGCACTGGCTCCGACAATGAGCAGTTCTTC.

This clone was found a few times. The genes are TRBV5-1 and TRBJ2-3; TRBD2 might be the D (5 bases). From germline, CDR1 is SGHRS and CDR2 YFSETQ. Trimming took 1 base from V and 2 from J, leaving 11 bases between them. The CDR3 has 15 residues. CDR3 protein: CASSLSGPDTDTQYF. CDR3 DNA: TGCGCCAGCAGCTTGAGCGGTCCGGACACAGATACGCAGTATTTT.

V is TRBV28 and J is TRBJ2-5; 13 bases are shared with TRBD2. With 9 bases clipped from V and 4 bases from J, the junction kept 8 bases outside the gene matches. Germline-derived CDR1 and CDR2 are MDHEN and SYDVKM. The CDR3 runs to 15 residues. CDR3 DNA: TGTGCCAGTCACAGACTAGCGGGGGGCGGAGAGACCCAGTACTTC. Translation: CASHRLAGGGETQYF.

Worth noting for this clone: The junction shows a germline mismatch at one end, possibly a read error. The rearrangement uses TRBV27 and TRBJ2-7; 10 bases are a match to TRBD1. This CDR3 contains 16 residues. Germline loops: CDR1 MNHEY, CDR2 SMNVEV (reference sequence). CDR3 loop: CASSINPGQGPYEQHF. The CDR3 DNA reads TGTGCCAGCAGTATAAATCCGGGACAGGGGCCCTACGAGCAGCACTTC.

CDR3: CSGGRGANTEAFF. Here the CDR3 DNA reads TGCAGCGGGGGGAGGGGAGCGAACACTGAAGCTTTCTTT. The rearrangement joins TRBV29-1 to TRBJ1-1, with D perhaps TRBD1 (5 bases). The CDR3 spans 13 residues. The germline CDR1 and CDR2 sequences are SQVTM and ANQGSEA. Trimming removed 7 bases at V and 1 base at J, with 13 bases between. Filled out from reference TRBV29-1 and TRBJ1-1, the complete variable domain reads SAVISQKPSRDICQRGTSLTIQCQVDSQVTMMFWYRQQPGQSLTLIATANQGSEATYESGFVIDKFPISRPNLTFSTLTVSNMSPEDSSIYLCSGGRGANTEAFFGQGTRLTVV.